A selection of T cell receptor beta chains follows, all from one sample in a study of shared clonotypes between healthy human individuals. Libraries were prepared by immunoSEQ multiplex PCR; TCRdb keeps only in-frame clonotypes and omits some of them. The sample contains some 1,100,000 clones, roughly 74% of which appear only once. Input material: memory CD4+ T cells from PBMCs. These receptors originate from a man younger than 30 in good health. Some clones in this sample may be carry-over from other donors' samples. Both conserved end residues are part of each CDR3. The D gene is left open where the match is weak. Size tells how often a clone was seen (once, few, many) or the class of an expanded clone, and some rows leave it out.

j_call | clone_size | v_call | d_call | cdr3_aa | cdr3_nt
TRBJ2-1 | - | TRBV29-1 | - | CSVPSDFSYNEQFF | TGCAGCGTTCCCAGTGACTTCTCCTACAATGAGCAGTTCTTC
TRBJ2-6 | - | TRBV5-1 | TRBD1 | CASSTLQGASSGANVLTF | TGCGCCAGCAGCACCTTACAGGGGGCAAGCTCTGGGGCCAACGTCCTGACTTTC
TRBJ1-1 | few | TRBV18 | TRBD1 | CASSPFDRGSNTEAFF | TGTGCCAGCTCACCATTCGACAGGGGCTCGAACACTGAAGCTTTCTTT
TRBJ1-4 | - | TRBV5-1 | TRBD1 | CASTFGTGGEKLFF | TGCGCCAGCACCTTCGGGACAGGGGGTGAAAAACTGTTTTTT
TRBJ1-5 | - | TRBV14 | - | CASSHTPDQPQHF | TGTGCCAGCAGCCACACTCCGGACCAGCCCCAGCATTTT
TRBJ2-5 | - | TRBV28 | TRBD2 | CASSSTSDSQETQYF | TGTGCCAGCAGTTCTACTAGCGACTCTCAAGAGACCCAGTACTTC
TRBJ1-1 | once | TRBV19 | - | CASSIKGLTREAFF | TGTGCCAGTAGTATAAAGGGTTTAACCCGTGAAGCTTTCTTT
TRBJ2-4 | once | TRBV7-2 | TRBD2 | CASSLTSGRNIQYF | TGTGCCAGCAGCCTTACTAGCGGGAGGAACATTCAGTACTTC
TRBJ2-7 | - | TRBV7-2 | - | CASSKGNYYEQYF | TGTGCCAGCAGCAAGGGAAATTACTACGAGCAGTACTTC
TRBJ2-6 | - | TRBV28 | - | CASSRPGTSGANVLTF | TGTGCCAGCAGTCGCCCCGGGACCTCTGGGGCCAACGTCCTGACTTTC
TRBJ1-4 | - | TRBV5-1 | - | CASSLGLGNEKLFF | TGCGCCAGCAGCTTGGGTCTGGGAAATGAAAAACTGTTTTTT
TRBJ1-4 | - | TRBV5-1 | TRBD1 | CASRMTGEEKLFF | TGCGCCAGCAGGATGACAGGGGAAGAAAAACTGTTTTTT
TRBJ2-1 | - | TRBV7-2 | TRBD2 | CASSLGLAGSNEQFF | TGTGCCAGCAGCTTGGGACTAGCGGGTTCCAATGAGCAGTTCTTC
TRBJ1-1 | - | TRBV14 | TRBD1 | CASSQGQGWDTEAFF | TGTGCCAGCAGCCAAGGACAGGGATGGGACACTGAAGCTTTCTTT
TRBJ2-3 | - | TRBV18 | - | CASSPDGVFLGGGDTQYF | TGTGCCAGCTCACCCGACGGCGTCTTCTTGGGAGGAGGAGATACGCAGTATTTT
TRBJ1-5 | few | TRBV10-2 | - | CASSVLNSNQPQHF | TGCGCCAGCAGTGTTCTGAATAGCAATCAGCCCCAGCATTTT
TRBJ1-2 | - | TRBV10-3 | - | CAISGTAFYGYTF | TGTGCCATCAGTGGGACAGCTTTCTATGGCTACACCTTC
TRBJ2-2 | once | TRBV6-5 | - | CASSYGGKIWELFF | TGTGCCAGCAGTTACGGGGGCAAGATCTGGGAGCTGTTTTTT
TRBJ1-1 | once | TRBV10-3 | TRBD1 | CAISDRPGQGTEAFF | TGTGCCATCAGTGACAGACCGGGACAGGGCACTGAAGCTTTCTTT
TRBJ2-7 | once | TRBV11-2 | TRBD1 | CASSPSQGPWDEQYF | TGTGCCAGCAGCCCCTCACAGGGGCCGTGGGACGAGCAGTACTTC
TRBJ1-2 | few | TRBV7-2 | - | CASSSQGLRYGYTF | TGTGCCAGCAGCTCACAGGGATTACGCTATGGCTACACCTTC
TRBJ1-2 | - | TRBV7-3 | - | CASSLNREGYGYTF | TGTGCCAGCAGCTTAAACCGGGAGGGGTATGGCTACACCTTC
TRBJ2-4 | - | TRBV7-9 | - | CASSSLRTGPHQYF | TGTGCCAGCAGCTCCCTACGCACAGGGCCCCATCAGTACTTC
TRBJ1-1 | - | TRBV28 | - | CASRRPRDPLLGTEAFF | TGTGCCAGCAGGCGACCTCGGGACCCCTTATTAGGCACTGAAGCTTTCTTT